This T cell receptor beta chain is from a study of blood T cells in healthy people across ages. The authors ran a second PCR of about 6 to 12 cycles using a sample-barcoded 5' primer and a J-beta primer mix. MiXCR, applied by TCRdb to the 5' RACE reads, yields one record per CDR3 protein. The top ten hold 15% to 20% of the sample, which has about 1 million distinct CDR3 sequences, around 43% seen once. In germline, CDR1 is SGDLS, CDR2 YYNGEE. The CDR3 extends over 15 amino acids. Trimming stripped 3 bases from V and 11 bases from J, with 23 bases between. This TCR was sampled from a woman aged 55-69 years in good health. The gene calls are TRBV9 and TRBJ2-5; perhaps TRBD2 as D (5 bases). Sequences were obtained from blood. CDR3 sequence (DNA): TGTGCCAGCAGCGGAGGAGGCGGTACCCGGCCCACGCAGTACTTC. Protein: CASSGGGGTRPTQYF. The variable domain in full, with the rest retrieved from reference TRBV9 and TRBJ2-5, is DSGVTQTPKHLITATGQRVTLRCSPRSGDLSVYWYQQSLDQGLQFLIQYYNGEERAKGNILERFSAQQFPDLHSELNLSSLELGDSALYFCASSGGGGTRPTQYFGPGTRLLVL.